Below, 11 T cell receptor beta chains from the same sample are listed, as sequenced in a study of blood T cell repertoires in COVID-19. TCRdb's table, derived via immunoSEQ multiplex PCR, lists solely in-frame clones and lacks some. This sample has about 220,000 clones, with 80% to 90% found just once. Sequencing used peripheral blood. The source is a woman aged 55-75 years who had recovered from COVID-19.

This clone was seen a few times. The J gene is TRBJ2-2, the V gene TRBV3-1 (or the pseudogene TRBV3-2); no definite D call. The germline V gene encodes CDR1 LGHDT and CDR2 YNNKEL (reference sequence). The CDR3 runs to 14 residues. V was clipped by 4 bases and J by 6 bases, with 12 bases between them. The CDR3 DNA reads TGTGCCAGCAGCCGCGCTCGGTCGGCCGGGGAGCTGTTTTTT. Amino acid sequence: CASSRARSAGELFF.

J is TRBJ2-5 and V is TRBV5-8, with 7 bases lining up with TRBD2. Trimming took 4 bases from V and 2 from J; bases not matched to a gene: 5. The germline V gene encodes CDR1 SGHTS and CDR2 YDEGEE. CDR3 length: 14 residues. CDR3 DNA: TGTGCCAGCAGCCTGTTCGGGGGGCAAGAGACCCAGTACTTC. It encodes CASSLFGGQETQYF.

In regard to this clone: Other DNA sequences in this sample translate to the same CDR3. V and J are TRBV9 and TRBJ2-3; 10 bases line up with TRBD2. Germline CDR1 is SGDLS and CDR2 is YYNGEE. J was trimmed by 1 base and V by 3 bases; bases with no gene match: 2. This CDR3 contains 15 residues. CDR3 loop: CASSALAGGTDTQYF. Here the CDR3 DNA reads TGTGCCAGCAGCGCCCTAGCGGGGGGCACAGATACGCAGTATTTT. The full variable domain, rest sourced from reference TRBV9 and TRBJ2-3, is DSGVTQTPKHLITATGQRVTLRCSPRSGDLSVYWYQQSLDQGLQFLIQYYNGEERAKGNILERFSAQQFPDLHSELNLSSLELGDSALYFCASSALAGGTDTQYFGPGTRLTVL.

In its sample, this clone was seen once. This CDR3 is CATSRDRGQTGYTF. CDR3 in DNA: TGTGCCACCAGCAGAGATAGGGGACAGACCGGCTACACCTTC. The chain links TRBV15 to TRBJ1-2; 7 bases are a match to TRBD1. CDR3 size: 14 residues. Germline V gene sequence: CDR1 LNHNV, CDR2 YYDKDF (reference sequence). After removal of 0 bases from V and 8 bases from J, the junction contained 6 bases not matched to a gene.

This clone was seen only a few times. CDR3 sequence: CASSRAGSYNEQFF. CDR3 nucleotides: TGTGCCAGCTCTAGAGCGGGGTCCTACAATGAGCAGTTCTTC. V usage is TRBV18 and J usage is TRBJ2-1; TRBD2 aligns across 7 bases. V gave up 6 bases and J gave up 1 base; unmatched junction bases: 3. CDR1 KGHSH and CDR2 LQKENI come from the germline V gene. CDR3 length: 14 residues.

This chain connects TRBV6-2 or TRBV6-3 to TRBJ2-3; 11 nucleotides align to TRBD2. V dropped 6 bases and J dropped 6; count of bases not matched to a gene: 8. CDR1 is MNHEY and CDR2 is SVGEGT in the germline V gene. This CDR3 comprises 15 residues. The CDR3 DNA reads TGTGCCAGCAGCCAACTAGCGGGGGTCTCGGATACGCAGTATTTT. Translation gives CASSQLAGVSDTQYF.

The chain couples TRBV5-4 to TRBJ2-5; 10 bases are a match to TRBD2. There are 14 residues in the CDR3. Germline V gives CDR1 SGHNT, CDR2 YYREEE (reference sequence). Trimming at V came to 4 bases and at J to 2 bases, leaving 2 bases not matched to a gene. CDR3 residues: CASSQTSGQETQYF. The CDR3, as DNA: TGTGCCAGCAGCCAGACTAGCGGGCAAGAGACCCAGTACTTC.

This chain links TRBV6-5 with TRBJ1-5, with 7 bases matching TRBD1. This CDR3 has 15 amino acids. The V and J ends lost 2 bases and 2 bases, in that order; junction bases with no gene match: 3. The germline gives CDR1 MNHEY, CDR2 SVGAGI. Here the CDR3 reads CASSYNRGGNQPQHF. DNA of the CDR3: TGTGCCAGCAGTTACAACAGGGGCGGCAATCAGCCCCAGCATTTT.

The chain is built from TRBV19 and TRBJ1-5; 10 bases agree with TRBD1. The length of the CDR3 is 17 residues. CDR1 is LNHDA and CDR2 is SQIVND in the germline V gene (reference sequence). The V segment lost 2 bases and the J segment 4 bases; nucleotides outside the gene matches: 8. The CDR3 DNA reads TGTGCCAGTAGTATACTAGGGACAGGGGAGGGTAATCAGCCCCAGCATTTT. Protein sequence: CASSILGTGEGNQPQHF. The full variable domain, its missing parts supplied by reference TRBV19 and TRBJ1-5, is DGGITQSPKYLFRKEGQNVTLSCEQNLNHDAMYWYRQDPGQGLRLIYYSQIVNDFQKGDIAEGYSVSREKKESFPLTVTSAQKNPTAFYLCASSILGTGEGNQPQHFGDGTRLSIL.

The V call is TRBV9, the J call TRBJ2-1; 10 bases agree with TRBD2. Germline values: CDR1 SGDLS, CDR2 YYNGEE. With 2 bases clipped from V and 4 bases from J, the junction kept 6 bases outside the gene matches. CDR3 length equals 16 residues. The DNA of the CDR3 is TGTGCCAGCAGCGTGTCTAGCGGGGGCCCTTACAATGAGCAGTTCTTC. Translation gives CASSVSSGGPYNEQFF.

The gene calls are TRBV6-2 or TRBV6-3 and TRBJ2-7; tentatively, D is TRBD1 (5 bases). V lost 2 bases and J 5 bases, leaving 19 bases between the germline ends. There are 16 residues in the CDR3. Germline CDR1 reads MNHEY; CDR2 reads SVGEGT. The CDR3 DNA reads as TGTGCCAGCAGTTACACGGTGGGCAGGGCGTCGGACGAGCAGTACTTC. Amino acid sequence: CASSYTVGRASDEQYF.